This T cell receptor beta chain was documented in a study of blood T cell repertoires in COVID-19. About the research overall: The United States, Italy and Spain supplied acute and convalescent COVID-19 samples.

Trimming left V 3 bases short and J 3 bases short, with 9 bases between. Looked up from germline, CDR1 is LNHDA and CDR2 is SQIVND (reference sequence). The CDR3 has 13 residues. In the authors' workflow: Amplified reference gene primers provided the basis for estimating nucleated cell counts. Assay used: immunoSEQ multiplex PCR; TCRdb lists only in-frame clones, some missing. The V and J calls and the clone size are those of that table, but D and trimming were determined from the DNA. The data hold approximately 230,000 clones, with approximately 86% observed a single time. This chain joins TRBV19 and TRBJ2-7; D might be TRBD2 (6 bases). Sequenced input: peripheral blood. This TCR derives from a man of 80 years or more with acute or convalescent COVID-19. The CDR3 sequence is CASSMTEGYEQYF. The CDR3 coding sequence is TGTGCCAGTAGTATGACGGAGGGCTACGAGCAGTACTTC.